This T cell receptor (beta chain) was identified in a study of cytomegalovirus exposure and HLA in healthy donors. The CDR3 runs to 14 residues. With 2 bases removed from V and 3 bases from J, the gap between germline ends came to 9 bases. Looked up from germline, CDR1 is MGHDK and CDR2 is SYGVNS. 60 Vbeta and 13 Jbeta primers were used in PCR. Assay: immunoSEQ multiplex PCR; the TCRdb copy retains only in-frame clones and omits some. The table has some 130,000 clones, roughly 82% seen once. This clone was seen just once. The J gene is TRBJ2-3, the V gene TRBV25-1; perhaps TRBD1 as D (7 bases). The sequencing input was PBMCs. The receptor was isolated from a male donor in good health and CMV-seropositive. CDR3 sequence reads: CASSEPGGTDTQYF. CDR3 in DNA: TGTGCCAGCAGTGAACCAGGGGGGACAGATACGCAGTATTTT.